The 17 T cell receptor beta chains given below trace back to one sample, sequenced in a study of control samples from healthy donors and cancer patients (TCRdb year 2020). The library was produced with the immunoSEQ multiplex PCR assay. TCRdb took this table from immuneACCESS and kept in-frame rearrangements with V and J called. Such tables lack part of the clones; where checked against another copy, unresolved V genes explain under half of the gap, and the rest is unexplained. This sample has about 130,000 clones in its table, and 85% to 95% of those were observed once. Together, the top ten hold 14% of the sample. Sequenced material: PBMCs. These receptors came from a man between 60 and 75 years old with colorectal cancer.

This chain uses TRBV18 with TRBJ2-7; TRBD2 is a possible D gene (6 bases). V lost 2 bases to trimming and J lost 1 base, with 6 bases between them. Germline V gives CDR1 KGHSH, CDR2 LQKENI. This CDR3 contains 13 residues. The CDR3 nucleotides are TGTGCCAGCTCACCAGGGGGGTCCTACGAGCAGTACTTC. Amino acid sequence: CASSPGGSYEQYF.

The CDR3 loop reads CASSEGRDRGSYEQYF. The CDR3 DNA reads TGTGCCAGCAGTGAAGGGAGGGACAGAGGATCCTACGAGCAGTACTTC. V usage is TRBV25-1 and J usage is TRBJ2-7; either TRBD1 or TRBD2 may fit D (7 bases each). Between the trimmed V and J ends, which lost 2 bases and 1 base, there was a span of 15 bases. Looked up from germline, CDR1 is MGHDK and CDR2 is SYGVNS. There are 16 residues in the CDR3.

The chain couples TRBV9 to TRBJ1-3; possible D gene TRBD1, 6 bases. V lost 2 bases, J lost 3 bases, and 12 bases lay in between. Germline V CDR1 and CDR2: SGDLS, YYNGEE. The length of the CDR3 is 15 residues. The CDR3 here is CASSVDGTSGNTIYF. The CDR3, as DNA: TGTGCCAGCAGCGTTGACGGGACAAGTGGAAACACCATATATTTT.

The rearrangement uses TRBV24-1 and TRBJ2-1; D is ambiguous. CDR1 and CDR2 from the germline V gene are KGHDR and SFDVKD. Deletions cut 2 bases from V and 0 bases from J, with 7 bases between. This CDR3 is 15 amino acids long. CDR3 in amino acids: CATSDSVSSYNEQFF. The CDR3 DNA reads TGTGCCACCAGTGATTCGGTTAGCTCCTACAATGAGCAGTTCTTC.

For this clone: The identical CDR3 is also encoded by other nucleotide sequences in the sample. The chain joins TRBV9 to TRBJ2-2, with D perhaps matching TRBD2 (5 bases). The length of the CDR3 is 14 residues. V gave up 0 bases and J gave up 8 bases, with 11 bases separating them. Germline loops: CDR1 SGDLS, CDR2 YYNGEE. The CDR3 bases are TGTGCCAGCAGCGTAGCTCAGGCGGGTGGGGAGCTGTTTTTT. Translation gives CASSVAQAGGELFF. Filled out from reference TRBV9 and TRBJ2-2, the complete variable domain reads DSGVTQTPKHLITATGQRVTLRCSPRSGDLSVYWYQQSLDQGLQFLIQYYNGEERAKGNILERFSAQQFPDLHSELNLSSLELGDSALYFCASSVAQAGGELFFGEGSRLTVL.

This clone has only one observation. The chain has TRBV7-2 and TRBJ2-2; 12 bases fit TRBD2. Germline CDR1 SGHTA, CDR2 FQGNSA. Trimming removed 3 bases from V and 5 bases from J; junction bases left unmatched: 13. The CDR3 consists of 19 residues. DNA of the CDR3: TGTGCCAGCAGCTTTCCCCTCCCTCGACTAGCGGGAGAGACCGGGGAGCTGTTTTTT. This encodes CASSFPLPRLAGETGELFF. The full variable domain, completed using reference TRBV7-2 and TRBJ2-2, is GAGVSQSPSNKVTEKGKDVELRCDPISGHTALYWYRQSLGQGLEFLIYFQGNSAPDKSGLPSDRFSAERTGGSVSTLTIQRTQQEDSAVYLCASSFPLPRLAGETGELFFGEGSRLTVL.

This chain links TRBV5-1 with TRBJ2-3; 9 nucleotides match TRBD1. Trimming cost V 0 bases and J 2 bases; bases outside gene matches: 1. Germline lookup yields CDR1 SGHRS and CDR2 YFSETQ. The CDR3 covers 15 residues. The CDR3 loop is CASSLGQGVTDTQYF. DNA of the CDR3: TGCGCCAGCAGCTTGGGACAGGGGGTCACAGATACGCAGTATTTT.

The chain is built from TRBV10-2 and TRBJ1-3; D ambiguous. CDR3 size: 14 residues. V lost 7 bases and J lost 3, with 13 bases in between. Germline V lookup: CDR1 WSHSY, CDR2 SAAADI. The CDR3 reads CASTGESDGNTIYF. Here the CDR3 DNA reads TGCGCCAGCACTGGAGAGTCAGATGGAAACACCATATATTTT.

The V call is TRBV5-4, the J call TRBJ2-1, with 9 bases that match TRBD2. The germline CDR1 and CDR2 sequences are SGHNT and YYREEE (reference sequence). V shed 4 bases and J 7 bases; nucleotides not matched to a gene: 9. This CDR3 has 15 amino acids. The CDR3 bases are TGTGCCAGCAGCCCGGCGGGGGGGCGTTCAAATGAGCAGTTCTTC. Protein product: CASSPAGGRSNEQFF.

The genes are TRBV6-6 and TRBJ2-2; TRBD1 is a possible D gene (5 bases). Germline V gene data show CDR1 as MNHNY and CDR2 as SVGAGI (reference sequence). Trimming stripped 10 bases from V and 3 bases from J, with 15 bases between. The CDR3 sequence is 14 residues long. CDR3: CANKEGADTGELFF. CDR3 nucleotides: TGTGCCAATAAGGAAGGGGCCGACACCGGGGAGCTGTTTTTT.

V and J are TRBV5-1 and TRBJ2-7; possible D gene TRBD1, 5 bases. The length of the CDR3 is 15 residues. The ends were cut back, 5 bases at V and 0 bases at J, with 15 bases in the middle. The V gene's germline CDR1 is SGHRS and CDR2 YFSETQ. CDR3 sequence: CASRASVTASYEQYF. Here the CDR3 DNA reads TGCGCCAGCAGAGCCTCTGTGACAGCCTCCTACGAGCAGTACTTC.

This clone was picked up a small number of times. This chain links TRBV5-1 with TRBJ1-1, with 7 nucleotides matching TRBD1. Germline V gene data show CDR1 as SGHRS and CDR2 as YFSETQ. Trimming removed 1 base from V and 3 bases from J; junction bases left unmatched: 0. The CDR3 runs to 13 residues. The CDR3: CASSLTGDTEAFF. DNA of the CDR3: TGCGCCAGCAGCTTGACAGGGGACACTGAAGCTTTCTTT.

The chain joins TRBV2 to TRBJ1-2; possible D gene TRBD1, 6 bases. Looked up from germline, CDR1 is SNHLY and CDR2 is FYNNEI. The CDR3 totals 14 residues. V lost 2 bases, J lost 4 bases, and 11 bases lay in between. CDR3 in amino acids: CASSELGGSYGYTF. The CDR3 bases are TGTGCCAGCAGTGAATTAGGGGGTAGCTATGGCTACACCTTC.

The CDR3 spells CSARSSGNTEAFF. DNA of the CDR3: TGCAGCGCCCGTTCGTCTGGGAACACTGAAGCTTTCTTT. V and J are TRBV29-1 and TRBJ1-1, with D unresolved. The V end was cut by 7 bases, the J end by 1 base, with 13 bases between. CDR1 is SQVTM, CDR2 ANQGSEA, per germline. This CDR3 contains 13 residues.

This clone was counted a single time. The chain is built from TRBV9 and TRBJ1-2, with D possibly matching TRBD1 (5 bases). V was pared by 1 base and J by 3 bases, with 13 bases between. The CDR3 consists of 15 residues. Looked up from germline, CDR1 is SGDLS and CDR2 is YYNGEE. CDR3 sequence reads: CASSVSPQGDYGYTF. CDR3 sequence (DNA): TGTGCCAGCAGCGTATCCCCCCAGGGAGACTATGGCTACACCTTC. Based on the CDR3 plus reference TRBV9 and TRBJ1-2, the full variable domain is DSGVTQTPKHLITATGQRVTLRCSPRSGDLSVYWYQQSLDQGLQFLIQYYNGEERAKGNILERFSAQQFPDLHSELNLSSLELGDSALYFCASSVSPQGDYGYTFGSGTRLTVV.

V usage is TRBV4-3 and J usage is TRBJ1-1; D is unclear. Germline V gene data show CDR1 as LGHNA and CDR2 as YSLEER. This CDR3 spans 15 amino acids. The V gene lost 3 bases and the J gene lost 0 bases, with 11 bases spanning the gap. For the CDR3, the DNA is TGCGCCAGCAGCCAGGCTGGACTGATGAACACTGAAGCTTTCTTT. Amino acid sequence: CASSQAGLMNTEAFF.

This clone occurred a few times. The chain uses TRBV5-1 and TRBJ1-1, with D uncertain. V was trimmed by 3 bases and J by 2 bases, leaving 20 bases between them. Germline CDR1 SGHRS, CDR2 YFSETQ. This CDR3 is 17 amino acids long. In nucleotides, the CDR3 is TGCGCCAGCAGCTCTGGTCTGGGTTCGATGCCAAACACTGAAGCTTTCTTT. This gives the protein CASSSGLGSMPNTEAFF.